This paragraph reports one T cell receptor beta chain. In the study's own analysis: Scientists estimated how many nucleated cells there were by amplifying reference gene primers. The table came from immunoSEQ multiplex PCR; TCRdb's copy has only in-frame clones and leaves some out. D and trimming come from the DNA, and the V and J calls and clone size come from that table. Among 200,000 to 250,000 clones listed, roughly 83% were seen once. These data originate in a study of blood T cell repertoires in COVID-19. As for the study in general: There were acute and convalescent COVID-19 samples, and they came from the United States, Italy and Spain. T cells, B-cell-depleted T cells, or PBMCs provided the cDNA or gDNA that served as material.

This receptor was obtained from a woman between 50 and 59 years old with acute or convalescent COVID-19. Sequencing input: peripheral blood.

The DNA of the CDR3 is TGTGCCAGCAGCCTGTTGGATGGGCCCGAGCAGTACTTC. This translates into CASSLLDGPEQYF. The chain combines TRBV4-2 with TRBJ2-7; D is undetermined. The V gene lost 4 bases and the J gene lost 6 bases, with 13 bases spanning the gap. The length of the CDR3 is 13 residues. Germline CDR1 reads LGHNA; CDR2 reads YNFKEQ.